This TCR beta chain was documented in a study of Tregs in tolerant kidney transplant recipients. Method: immunoSEQ multiplex PCR; TCRdb's copy keeps in-frame clones and lacks some. The sample carries under 100,000 clones, about 92% recorded once. CD4+CD25+CD127- Tregs, CD4+CD25- non-Tregs, CD4 and CD8 cells were sorted. This clone was counted at least ten times. What it recognizes is unknown. General study findings and limits: Expanding Tregs on activated donor B cells appeared to best identify donor-specific TCRbeta clones. No direct test of biological reproducibility was done here.

This receptor was obtained from a human donor in good health. Sequencing used CD8+ T cells from blood.

The CDR3 DNA reads TGTGCCAGTAGTAATCTCCGAGACTCCTACGAGCAGTACTTC. This codes for CASSNLRDSYEQYF. This chain connects TRBV19 to TRBJ2-7, with D uncertain. This CDR3 has 14 amino acids. Germline CDR1 LNHDA, CDR2 SQIVND (reference sequence). V was pared by 4 bases and J by 0 bases, with 10 bases between.